Listed here are 8 T cell receptor beta chains from one sample, sequenced in a study of blood T cell repertoires in COVID-19. Libraries were prepared by immunoSEQ multiplex PCR; TCRdb keeps only in-frame clonotypes and omits some of them. Here the sample spans 150,000 to 200,000 clones, around 79% being singletons. The sample consisted of peripheral blood. The origin of the receptors is a woman between 40 and 55 years old with COVID-19, enrolled during active disease.

The V call is TRBV27, the J call TRBJ2-1, with 13 bases that match TRBD2. Germline values: CDR1 MNHEY, CDR2 SMNVEV (reference sequence). V lost 5 bases to trimming and J lost 7 bases; unmatched junction nucleotides: 8. The CDR3 is 16 residues long. The CDR3 DNA sequence: TGTGCCAGCAGTCTCAGACTAGCGGGAGGATGGAATGAGCAGTTCTTC. Translation gives CASSLRLAGGWNEQFF.

Here the CDR3 DNA reads TGTGCCAGCAACCTGGCGACAGGGAATGGCGAGCAGTACTTC. This encodes CASNLATGNGEQYF. The J gene is TRBJ2-7, the V gene TRBV6-5, with 7 bases matching TRBD1. J was trimmed by 6 bases and V by 7 bases; bases with no gene match: 12. The germline gives CDR1 MNHEY, CDR2 SVGAGI. CDR3 length: 14 amino acids.

The gene calls are TRBV30 and TRBJ1-1, with TRBD1 identical over 11 bases. The trim removed 2 bases at V and 3 bases at J, leaving 2 bases unmatched. The CDR3 loop spans 14 amino acids. Germline-derived CDR1 and CDR2 are GTSNPN and SVGIG (reference sequence). The CDR3 DNA is TGTGCCTGGAGTTCGGGACAGGGGGACACTGAAGCTTTCTTT. This gives the protein CAWSSGQGDTEAFF. The full variable domain, its missing parts supplied by reference TRBV30 and TRBJ1-1, is SQTIHQWPATLVQPVGSPLSLECTVEGTSNPNLYWYRQAAGRGLQLLFYSVGIGQISSEVPQNLSASRPQDRQFILSSKKLLLSDSGFYLCAWSSGQGDTEAFFGQGTRLTVV.

The rearrangement uses TRBV5-1 and TRBJ1-2; 7 bases line up with TRBD1. The junction had 11 bases not matched to a gene; V was cut back by 3 bases and J by 6 bases. This CDR3 is built from 15 residues. Germline-derived CDR1 and CDR2 are SGHRS and YFSETQ. This chain's CDR3 is CASSSTRGQANGYTF. CDR3 in DNA: TGCGCCAGCAGCTCCACACGAGGACAGGCCAATGGCTACACCTTC.

The V call is TRBV20-1, the J call TRBJ2-5; D is ambiguous. The CDR3 covers 11 residues. Germline V CDR1 and CDR2: DFQATT, SNEGSKA (reference sequence). V gave up 7 bases and J gave up 2 bases, with 8 bases separating them. CDR3 coding DNA: TGCAGTGTCCCGACTCAAGAGACCCAGTACTTC. Protein: CSVPTQETQYF.

This chain's CDR3 is CASKPRDRAYEQYF. As DNA, the CDR3 is TGTGCCAGTAAACCCCGGGACAGGGCCTACGAGCAGTACTTC. This sequence joins TRBV6-5 and TRBJ2-7; 9 nucleotides line up with TRBD1. The CDR3 contains 14 residues. Losses at the gene ends were 9 bases for V and 2 bases for J; bases not matched to a gene: 8. Germline V gene sequence: CDR1 MNHEY, CDR2 SVGAGI.

The rearrangement joins TRBV3-1 (or the pseudogene TRBV3-2) to TRBJ2-7; D gene uncertain. Trimming cost V 5 bases and J 5 bases, with 7 bases left between them. This CDR3 contains 11 residues. Per the germline V gene, CDR1 is LGHDT and CDR2 is YNNKEL (reference sequence). This CDR3 is CASSSVDEQYF. Here the CDR3 DNA reads TGTGCCAGCAGCTCAGTGGACGAGCAGTACTTC.

The chain joins TRBV14 to TRBJ2-1; 8 bases line up with TRBD1. The V segment lost 5 bases and the J segment 9 bases; nucleotides outside the gene matches: 6. Germline V gives CDR1 SGHDN, CDR2 FVKESK. CDR3 size: 13 residues. CDR3 bases: TGTGCCAGCAGCTTGGACAGGGTGGTTGAGCAGTTCTTC. Translated, it gives CASSLDRVVEQFF.